The 29 T cell receptor beta chains below were found in one sample sequenced in a study of cytomegalovirus exposure and HLA in healthy donors. PCR employed 60 Vbeta and 13 Jbeta primers. The protocol was immunoSEQ multiplex PCR, while the TCRdb copy is restricted to in-frame clones and leaves out a portion. The sample shows tens of thousands of clones, roughly 50% of them seen only once. Sequences were obtained from PBMCs. Receptor source: a woman aged 40 to 55 in good health and CMV-seropositive.

The sample holds a few counts of this clone. The chain employs TRBV12-1 and TRBJ2-3; the table's D call of TRBD1 was not tested on the DNA. TRBV12-1 counts as a pseudogene. This CDR3 region has 16 residues. Here the CDR3 reads CASSFVDRGPGDTQYF. CDR3 DNA: TGTGCCAGCAGCTTTGTGGACAGGGGGCCGGGAGATACGCAGTATTTT.

This clone was found many times. The genes are TRBV5-1 and TRBJ2-7, with D possibly matching TRBD1 (5 bases). This CDR3 comprises 15 residues. CDR1 and CDR2 (germline): SGHRS, YFSETQ. V lost 0 bases and J lost 2, with 12 bases in between. CDR3 in amino acids: CASSLAGREAYEQYF. In DNA, the CDR3 is TGCGCCAGCAGCTTGGCCGGCAGGGAAGCCTACGAGCAGTACTTC. Full variable domain (remainder filled in from reference TRBV5-1 and TRBJ2-7): KAGVTQTPRYLIKTRGQQVTLSCSPISGHRSVSWYQQTPGQGLQFLFEYFSETQRNKGNFPGRFSGRQFSNSRSEMNVSTLELGDSALYLCASSLAGREAYEQYFGPGTRLTVT.

The chain carries TRBV6-1 and TRBJ2-7; 8 nucleotides agree with TRBD1. The CDR3 consists of 14 residues. The germline V gene encodes CDR1 MNHNS and CDR2 SASEGT. J was trimmed by 4 bases and V by 6 bases; bases with no gene match: 8. The CDR3 DNA reads TGTGCCAGCAGGATGGACAGGGCTAGGTACGAGCAGTACTTC. This sequence encodes CASRMDRARYEQYF.

This clone has only a few counts. The chain couples TRBV9 to TRBJ1-6; 7 bases are shared with TRBD1. The CDR3 is made up of 15 amino acids. Germline-derived CDR1 and CDR2 are SGDLS and YYNGEE. Unmatched junction bases numbered 5, after V lost 2 bases and J lost 6 bases. CDR3 bases: TGTGCCAGCAGCGTCCGGGACAGCTTTAATTCACCCCTCCACTTT. It codes for CASSVRDSFNSPLHF.

This chain uses TRBV5-1 with TRBJ1-1; 7 positions agree with TRBD1. The CDR3 length is 15 residues. The V and J ends lost 9 bases and 6 bases, in that order; junction bases with no gene match: 17. The germline CDR1 and CDR2 sequences are SGHRS and YFSETQ. CDR3 bases: TGCGCCACCTCCCCTAAAGAAGGGGGCAGGGCTGAAGCTTTCTTT. This encodes CATSPKEGGRAEAFF.

The chain recombines TRBV7-6 with TRBJ2-1, with TRBD1 identical over 7 bases. CDR1 and CDR2 (germline): SGHVS, FNYEAQ. V shed 0 bases and J 5 bases; nucleotides not matched to a gene: 1. The CDR3 contains 14 residues. CDR3 protein: CASSLAGQNNEQFF. The DNA of the CDR3 is TGTGCCAGCAGCTTAGCGGGACAGAACAATGAGCAGTTCTTC.

This clone was recorded a few times. Here the CDR3 DNA reads TGCGCCAGCAGTCCTCGTCCCTCTGGGGCCAACGTCCTGACTTTC. Its protein product is CASSPRPSGANVLTF. The chain joins TRBV5-1 to TRBJ2-6, with D unresolved. Germline V gene lookup returns CDR1 SGHRS and CDR2 YFSETQ. Trimming shortened V by 5 bases and J by 0 bases, and 9 bases separated the two germline ends. This CDR3 has 15 amino acids.

This chain links TRBV5-8 with TRBJ2-1, with 8 bases aligning to TRBD2. The CDR3 totals 17 residues. Germline V lookup: CDR1 SGHTS, CDR2 YDEGEE. The trim removed 1 base at V and 7 bases at J, leaving 13 bases unmatched. The CDR3 DNA sequence: TGTGCCAGCAGCTTGTTGCCCGGGGGGGCATATATAAATGAGCAGTTCTTC. As protein: CASSLLPGGAYINEQFF.

The CDR3 protein is CATGLGGGDYGYTF. The CDR3 nucleotides are TGCGCCACCGGCCTAGGAGGGGGCGACTATGGCTACACCTTC. This chain joins TRBV5-1 and TRBJ1-2; 7 bases are a match to TRBD1. CDR3 size: 14 residues. Trimming at V came to 9 bases and at J to 3 bases, leaving 11 bases not matched to a gene. Germline V lookup: CDR1 SGHRS, CDR2 YFSETQ.

This clone has just a few counts. The chain combines TRBV28 with TRBJ2-4; 9 bases are a match to TRBD1. CDR3 length: 13 amino acids. The germline V gene encodes CDR1 MDHEN and CDR2 SYDVKM. J lost 9 bases, V lost 5 bases, and 5 bases had no gene match. The DNA of the CDR3 is TGTGCCAGCAGTACAGGGGGCCGGGGCATTCAGTACTTC. This codes for CASSTGGRGIQYF.

The V call is TRBV21-1, the J call TRBJ2-7; TRBD1 was called by the table and not checked on the DNA. TRBV21-1 is a pseudogene locus. CDR3 length equals 14 residues. CDR3 sequence reads: CASSLTGFSYEQYF. DNA for the CDR3: TGTGCCAGCAGCCTGACAGGCTTCTCCTACGAGCAGTACTTC.

There are a few counts of this clone. The rearrangement joins TRBV7-2 to TRBJ1-3; perhaps TRBD1 as D (6 bases). CDR3 size: 12 residues. The V and J ends lost 5 bases and 7 bases respectively, with 9 bases between them. Germline-derived CDR1 and CDR2 are SGHTA and FQGNSA. CDR3 sequence reads: CASSITGNTIYF. CDR3 nucleotides: TGTGCCAGCAGCATCACAGGGAACACCATATATTTT.

The rearrangement links TRBV7-2 to TRBJ1-5; TRBD1 agrees at 9 bases. The CDR3 consists of 14 residues. Trimming cost V 4 bases and J 6 bases; bases outside gene matches: 4. The germline gives CDR1 SGHTA, CDR2 FQGNSA. The CDR3 nucleotides are TGTGCCAGCAGCTCCACAGGGGGCGGTCAGCCCCAGCATTTT. Its translation is CASSSTGGGQPQHF. Complete variable domain (other parts from reference TRBV7-2 and TRBJ1-5): GAGVSQSPSNKVTEKGKDVELRCDPISGHTALYWYRQSLGQGLEFLIYFQGNSAPDKSGLPSDRFSAERTGGSVSTLTIQRTQQEDSAVYLCASSSTGGGQPQHFGDGTRLSIL.

The chain joins TRBV5-1 to TRBJ1-2; possible D gene TRBD1, 6 bases. Looked up from germline, CDR1 is SGHRS and CDR2 is YFSETQ. This CDR3 has 15 amino acids. V lost 4 bases to trimming and J lost 3 bases, with 16 bases between them. The CDR3 DNA is TGCGCCAGCAGCATGGGTCCGGGACAAGACTATGGCTACACCTTC. Translation gives CASSMGPGQDYGYTF.

The CDR3 region has the DNA TGTGCCAGCAGTTCGACAGGGGGAAGGAACACTGAAGCTTTCTTT. Its protein is CASSSTGGRNTEAFF. The chain is built from TRBV2 and TRBJ1-1, with TRBD1 matching over 9 bases. Germline V gives CDR1 SNHLY, CDR2 FYNNEI. This CDR3 has 15 amino acids. Trimming cost V 5 bases and J 1 base; bases outside gene matches: 5.

The genes are TRBV11-2 and TRBJ1-1; possible D gene TRBD1, 6 bases. The CDR3 extends over 14 amino acids. Germline V gene lookup returns CDR1 SGHAT and CDR2 FQNNGV. V was trimmed by 5 bases and J by 1 base, leaving 11 bases between them. The CDR3 sequence: CASSPRGANTEAFF. CDR3 bases: TGTGCCAGCAGCCCCCGGGGGGCGAACACTGAAGCTTTCTTT.

The rearrangement joins TRBV2 to TRBJ2-1; D might be TRBD1 (6 bases). CDR3 length: 13 amino acids. The germline gives CDR1 SNHLY, CDR2 FYNNEI. V lost 2 bases and J 9 bases, leaving 11 bases between the germline ends. The DNA for the CDR3 is TGTGCCAGCAGTGAAACAGGGTTGGGTGAGCAGTTCTTC. This gives the protein CASSETGLGEQFF.

J is TRBJ1-2 and V is TRBV9, with 7 bases fitting TRBD1. Germline V lookup: CDR1 SGDLS, CDR2 YYNGEE. With V trimmed by 4 bases and J by 5 bases, 5 bases remained unmatched. The CDR3 covers 13 residues. This chain's CDR3 is CASSPPTGYGYTF. CDR3 nucleotides: TGTGCCAGCAGCCCCCCGACAGGGTATGGCTACACCTTC.

In this sample, this clone turned up a few times. The gene calls are TRBV28 and TRBJ1-6, with 9 bases fitting TRBD1. The CDR3 consists of 15 residues. Germline V CDR1 and CDR2: MDHEN, SYDVKM. After removal of 3 bases from V and 7 bases from J, the junction contained 4 bases not matched to a gene. The CDR3, as DNA: TGTGCCAGCAGTTTGGGACAGGGAAGAAATTCACCCCTCCACTTT. Translation: CASSLGQGRNSPLHF.

Only a few counts were recorded for this clone. The rearrangement links TRBV28 to TRBJ1-3; 7 bases line up with TRBD1. The CDR3 contains 13 residues. From germline, CDR1 is MDHEN and CDR2 SYDVKM. Trimming at V came to 6 bases and at J to 4 bases, leaving 3 bases not matched to a gene. Here the CDR3 DNA reads TGTGCCAGCAGGCAGGGGGGCGGAAACACCATATATTTT. This codes for CASRQGGGNTIYF. The whole variable domain, filled in from reference TRBV28 and TRBJ1-3, reads DVKVTQSSRYLVKRTGEKVFLECVQDMDHENMFWYRQDPGLGLRLIYFSYDVKMKEKGDIPEGYSVSREKKERFSLILESASTNQTSMYLCASRQGGGNTIYFGEGSWLTVV.

This sequence joins TRBV19 and TRBJ1-6; the match to TRBD1 covers 7 bases. The CDR3 contains 14 residues. V lost 5 bases and J lost 7; bases outside the gene matches: 5. In germline, CDR1 is LNHDA, CDR2 SQIVND (reference sequence). The CDR3 here is CASSVTGSNSPLHF. The CDR3 DNA is TGTGCCAGTAGTGTGACAGGGTCCAATTCACCCCTCCACTTT.

This clone was picked up a small number of times. At one of its ends the junction is not consistent with the germline gene, which may arise from a read error. The CDR3 here is CASSLGAGQTRYF. In nucleotides, the CDR3 is TGTGCCAGCAGCTTAGGGGCAGGCCAAACCCGGTACTTC. The rearrangement uses TRBV7-9 and TRBJ2-5; D call uncertain. This CDR3 region has 13 residues. Germline-derived CDR1 and CDR2 are SEHNR and FQNEAQ (reference sequence). The whole variable domain, remainder taken from reference TRBV7-9 and TRBJ2-5, is DTGVSQNPRHKITKRGQNVTFRCDPISEHNRLYWYRQTLGQGPEFLTYFQNEAQLEKSRLLSDRFSAERPKGSFSTLEIQRTEQGDSAMYLCASSLGAGQTRYFGPGTRLLVL.

The chain recombines TRBV2 with TRBJ2-3; 11 bases line up with TRBD1. Germline CDR1 reads SNHLY; CDR2 reads FYNNEI. CDR3 size: 15 residues. Unmatched junction bases numbered 5, after V lost 6 bases and J lost 3 bases. The CDR3 bases are TGTGCCAGCAGCTGGACAGGGGGCTTGACAGATACGCAGTATTTT. Protein: CASSWTGGLTDTQYF.

V is TRBV5-4 and J is TRBJ1-5; weak D call: TRBD1 (5 bases). The V and J ends lost 4 bases and 9 bases respectively, with 14 bases between them. The CDR3 is 13 amino acids. Germline CDR1 SGHNT, CDR2 YYREEE (reference sequence). The CDR3 here is CASSAGTSPPQHF. In DNA form, the CDR3 reads TGTGCCAGCAGCGCCGGGACTTCCCCGCCCCAGCATTTT.

Only a few counts were recorded for this clone. V usage is TRBV10-3 and J usage is TRBJ1-4; TRBD1 matches 10 bases. Trimming took 6 bases from V and 5 from J; bases not matched to a gene: 3. This CDR3 has 14 residues. Germline V gene data show CDR1 as ENHRY and CDR2 as SYGVKD. CDR3 DNA: TGTGCCATCAGGGCGGACAGGGGGAATGAAAAACTGTTTTTT. It yields the protein CAIRADRGNEKLFF.

The chain carries TRBV6-6 and TRBJ1-2, with D possibly matching TRBD1 (5 bases). Germline CDR1 MNHNY, CDR2 SVGAGI (reference sequence). V gave up 7 bases and J gave up 7 bases, with 13 bases separating them. There are 12 residues in the CDR3. CDR3 nucleotides: TGTGCCAGCACCCTGGGGGGTGGTGGCTACACCTTC. Amino acid sequence: CASTLGGGGYTF.

The rearrangement uses TRBV18 and TRBJ2-1, with 9 bases matching TRBD1. V gave up 0 bases and J gave up 6 bases; unmatched junction bases: 6. CDR3 size: 16 residues. The germline gives CDR1 KGHSH, CDR2 LQKENI. The CDR3 bases are TGTGCCAGCTCACCACCGGGACAGGGTAATAGCAATGAGCAGTTCTTC. Protein: CASSPPGQGNSNEQFF. Full variable domain (outside the CDR3, taken from reference TRBV18 and TRBJ2-1): NAGVMQNPRHLVRRRGQEARLRCSPMKGHSHVYWYRQLPEEGLKFMVYLQKENIIDESGMPKERFSAEFPKEGPSILRIQQVVRGDSAAYFCASSPPGQGNSNEQFFGPGTRLTVL.

The genes are TRBV7-6 and TRBJ1-3; TRBD1 is a possible D gene (6 bases). Germline CDR1 and CDR2: SGHVS and FNYEAQ. V lost 6 bases, J lost 0 bases, and 15 bases lay in between. The CDR3 has 16 residues. This CDR3 reads CASSPIQGPSGNTIYF. In nucleotides, the CDR3 is TGTGCCAGCAGTCCTATACAGGGTCCCTCTGGAAACACCATATATTTT.

This clone was picked up a small number of times. The chain joins TRBV2 to TRBJ2-3; TRBD1 aligns across 7 bases. The junction had 6 bases not matched to a gene; V was cut back by 5 bases and J by 4 bases. This CDR3 has 14 amino acids. Germline V CDR1 and CDR2: SNHLY, FYNNEI. The CDR3 DNA reads as TGTGCCAGCAGTCGGGACAGTTCGGCAGATACGCAGTATTTT. Translated: CASSRDSSADTQYF.